This T cell receptor beta chain is from a study of blood T cell repertoires in COVID-19. Background on the study: Sites in the United States, Italy and Spain provided acute and convalescent COVID-19 samples. T cells, B-cell-depleted T cells, or PBMCs provided the cDNA or gDNA that served as material.

Original processing notes: The assay estimated nucleated cells by amplifying reference gene primers. Clones were sequenced by immunoSEQ multiplex PCR, and TCRdb holds only the in-frame ones, with some missing. The V and J calls and clone size come from that table; D and trimming were worked out from the DNA. The sample contains 100,000 to 150,000 clones, about 80% of which appear only once. This CDR3 contains 14 residues. V trimming: 2 bases; J trimming: 6 bases; junction bases outside the gene matches: 5. From germline, CDR1 is GTSNPN and CDR2 SVGIG (reference sequence). The sequenced sample was peripheral blood. This TCR came from a woman aged 55-70 years with acute or convalescent COVID-19. The chain uses TRBV30 and TRBJ1-5; 9 positions agree with TRBD1. The CDR3 region is CAWSYGDRVQPQHF. As DNA, the CDR3 is TGTGCCTGGAGTTACGGGGACAGGGTTCAGCCCCAGCATTTT.